These 13 T cell receptor beta chains were all obtained from the same sample, sequenced in a study of OX40 agonist ivuxolimab in advanced cancers. Sequencing used immunoSEQ multiplex PCR; TCRdb keeps in-frame clones, though not all of them. The table includes around 20,000 clones, 83% detected once. This material consisted of CD4+ or CD8+ T cells sorted from blood, taken in a trial of the OX40 agonist ivuxolimab. These receptors were obtained from an adult with an advanced solid tumor such as melanoma, head and neck, liver or kidney cancer.

A few counts support this clone. The chain has TRBV19 and TRBJ2-2; D is unresolved. Germline V gene lookup returns CDR1 LNHDA and CDR2 SQIVND (reference sequence). V gave up 1 base and J gave up 4 bases, with 4 bases separating them. This CDR3 has 13 amino acids. In DNA, the CDR3 is TGTGCCAGTAGTATAGTGGGCACCGGGGAGCTGTTTTTT. Its protein product is CASSIVGTGELFF.

The sample holds a few counts of this clone. The genes are TRBV15 and TRBJ1-2; the D gene is possibly TRBD1 (5 bases). The CDR3 is 14 amino acids. With 0 bases removed from V and 8 bases from J, the gap between germline ends came to 13 bases. Germline CDR1 and CDR2: LNHNV and YYDKDF (reference sequence). Here the CDR3 reads CATSRDFGARGYTF. In DNA form, the CDR3 reads TGTGCCACCAGCAGAGATTTTGGGGCCAGGGGCTACACCTTC. The variable domain in full, with the rest retrieved from reference TRBV15 and TRBJ1-2, is DAMVIQNPRYQVTQFGKPVTLSCSQTLNHNVMYWYQQKSSQAPKLLFHYYDKDFNNEADTPDNFQSRRPNTSFCFLDIRSPGLGDTAMYLCATSRDFGARGYTFGSGTRLTVV.

The chain uses TRBV27 and TRBJ2-3; unclear D gene. From germline, CDR1 is MNHEY and CDR2 SMNVEV (reference sequence). This CDR3 region has 12 residues. Trimming cost V 8 bases and J 7 bases, with 13 bases left between them. The CDR3: CASGPWVNTQYF. The CDR3 nucleotides read TGTGCCAGCGGGCCCTGGGTGAATACGCAGTATTTT.

The rearrangement joins TRBV6-1 to TRBJ2-7; no firm D call. Germline V lookup: CDR1 MNHNS, CDR2 SASEGT. The V end was cut by 6 bases, the J end by 3 bases, with 6 bases between. This CDR3 has 11 amino acids. DNA of the CDR3: TGTGCCAGCAGATACAGCTACGAGCAGTACTTC. It codes for CASRYSYEQYF.

This CDR3 reads CASSLAGGIRDEQFF. In DNA form, the CDR3 reads TGTGCCAGCAGCTTAGCGGGGGGGATCCGAGATGAGCAGTTCTTC. V usage is TRBV13 and J usage is TRBJ2-1; 8 nucleotides agree with TRBD2. The CDR3 sequence is 15 residues long. The J segment lost 8 bases and the V segment lost 1 base, leaving 7 bases of the junction unmatched. The germline gives CDR1 PRHDT, CDR2 FYEKMQ (reference sequence).

This chain connects TRBV13 to TRBJ2-1, with 12 bases lining up with TRBD2. The J segment lost 4 bases and the V segment lost 5 bases, leaving 9 bases of the junction unmatched. The V gene's germline CDR1 is PRHDT and CDR2 FYEKMQ (reference sequence). The CDR3 contains 17 residues. For the CDR3, the DNA is TGTGCCAGCAGCGTCGCTAGCGGGGGGGCTGGGTACAATGAGCAGTTCTTC. Amino acid sequence: CASSVASGGAGYNEQFF.

The CDR3 DNA sequence: TGCGCCAGCAGCCCAGACGGCGGGATTGACAATGAAAAACTGTTTTTT. This translates into CASSPDGGIDNEKLFF. This chain links TRBV4-1 with TRBJ1-4; no clear D gene. The germline V and J ends were trimmed by 4 bases and 5 bases, with 17 bases remaining between them. CDR3 length: 16 amino acids. CDR1 and CDR2 (germline): MGHRA, YSYEKL.

The chain combines TRBV13 with TRBJ2-3; 11 positions match TRBD2. Germline V gene lookup returns CDR1 PRHDT and CDR2 FYEKMQ (reference sequence). V dropped 3 bases and J dropped 3; count of bases not matched to a gene: 2. There are 15 residues in the CDR3. CDR3 nucleotide sequence: TGTGCCAGCAGCTTTAGCGGGGGGGAAACAGATACGCAGTATTTT. Translation: CASSFSGGETDTQYF.

This rearrangement joins TRBV7-2 to TRBJ2-7; D might be TRBD1 (5 bases). The germline V gene has CDR1 SGHTA and CDR2 FQGNSA. There are 15 residues in the CDR3. V was trimmed by 5 bases and J by 2 bases, leaving 16 bases between them. CDR3 bases: TGTGCCAGCAGCCCAACTCCCAGACAGACCTACGAGCAGTACTTC. Its protein product is CASSPTPRQTYEQYF.

The V gene is TRBV7-3, the J gene TRBJ2-1; D not certain. CDR3 length: 14 amino acids. V was clipped by 5 bases and J by 10 bases, with 18 bases between them. The germline V gene has CDR1 SGHTA and CDR2 FQGTGA. The CDR3 sequence is CASSPTNPGVEQFF. DNA of the CDR3: TGTGCCAGCAGCCCAACAAACCCTGGGGTGGAGCAGTTCTTC.

In DNA form, the CDR3 reads TGTGCCAGCAGCAGAACGACAGGTCCCAAAAACATTCAGTACTTC. Translated: CASSRTTGPKNIQYF. This rearrangement joins TRBV11-2 to TRBJ2-4; possible D gene TRBD1, 6 bases. Germline V gene data show CDR1 as SGHAT and CDR2 as FQNNGV. The germline V and J ends were trimmed by 5 bases and 2 bases, with 13 bases remaining between them. The CDR3 has 15 amino acids.

This clone was observed a single time. Other DNA sequences from this sample encode an identical CDR3 as well. The chain uses TRBV9 and TRBJ2-1, with 15 nucleotides matching TRBD2. The germline V gene encodes CDR1 SGDLS and CDR2 YYNGEE. Trimming cost V 0 bases and J 2 bases; bases outside gene matches: 0. The CDR3 has 17 residues. CDR3 nucleotide sequence: TGTGCCAGCAGCGTAGGGACTAGCGGGGGGGCCTACAATGAGCAGTTCTTC. Residues: CASSVGTSGGAYNEQFF.

The J gene is TRBJ1-2, the V gene TRBV30; unclear D gene. The CDR3 sequence is 9 residues long. V lost 8 bases to trimming and J lost 7 bases, with 8 bases between them. CDR1 is GTSNPN and CDR2 is SVGIG in the germline V gene (reference sequence). The CDR3 loop reads CARWCGYTF. The CDR3 DNA reads TGTGCCCGCTGGTGTGGCTACACCTTC. The variable domain in full, with the rest retrieved from reference TRBV30 and TRBJ1-2, is SQTIHQWPATLVQPVGSPLSLECTVEGTSNPNLYWYRQAAGRGLQLLFYSVGIGQISSEVPQNLSASRPQDRQFILSSKKLLLSDSGFYLCARWCGYTFGSGTRLTVV.